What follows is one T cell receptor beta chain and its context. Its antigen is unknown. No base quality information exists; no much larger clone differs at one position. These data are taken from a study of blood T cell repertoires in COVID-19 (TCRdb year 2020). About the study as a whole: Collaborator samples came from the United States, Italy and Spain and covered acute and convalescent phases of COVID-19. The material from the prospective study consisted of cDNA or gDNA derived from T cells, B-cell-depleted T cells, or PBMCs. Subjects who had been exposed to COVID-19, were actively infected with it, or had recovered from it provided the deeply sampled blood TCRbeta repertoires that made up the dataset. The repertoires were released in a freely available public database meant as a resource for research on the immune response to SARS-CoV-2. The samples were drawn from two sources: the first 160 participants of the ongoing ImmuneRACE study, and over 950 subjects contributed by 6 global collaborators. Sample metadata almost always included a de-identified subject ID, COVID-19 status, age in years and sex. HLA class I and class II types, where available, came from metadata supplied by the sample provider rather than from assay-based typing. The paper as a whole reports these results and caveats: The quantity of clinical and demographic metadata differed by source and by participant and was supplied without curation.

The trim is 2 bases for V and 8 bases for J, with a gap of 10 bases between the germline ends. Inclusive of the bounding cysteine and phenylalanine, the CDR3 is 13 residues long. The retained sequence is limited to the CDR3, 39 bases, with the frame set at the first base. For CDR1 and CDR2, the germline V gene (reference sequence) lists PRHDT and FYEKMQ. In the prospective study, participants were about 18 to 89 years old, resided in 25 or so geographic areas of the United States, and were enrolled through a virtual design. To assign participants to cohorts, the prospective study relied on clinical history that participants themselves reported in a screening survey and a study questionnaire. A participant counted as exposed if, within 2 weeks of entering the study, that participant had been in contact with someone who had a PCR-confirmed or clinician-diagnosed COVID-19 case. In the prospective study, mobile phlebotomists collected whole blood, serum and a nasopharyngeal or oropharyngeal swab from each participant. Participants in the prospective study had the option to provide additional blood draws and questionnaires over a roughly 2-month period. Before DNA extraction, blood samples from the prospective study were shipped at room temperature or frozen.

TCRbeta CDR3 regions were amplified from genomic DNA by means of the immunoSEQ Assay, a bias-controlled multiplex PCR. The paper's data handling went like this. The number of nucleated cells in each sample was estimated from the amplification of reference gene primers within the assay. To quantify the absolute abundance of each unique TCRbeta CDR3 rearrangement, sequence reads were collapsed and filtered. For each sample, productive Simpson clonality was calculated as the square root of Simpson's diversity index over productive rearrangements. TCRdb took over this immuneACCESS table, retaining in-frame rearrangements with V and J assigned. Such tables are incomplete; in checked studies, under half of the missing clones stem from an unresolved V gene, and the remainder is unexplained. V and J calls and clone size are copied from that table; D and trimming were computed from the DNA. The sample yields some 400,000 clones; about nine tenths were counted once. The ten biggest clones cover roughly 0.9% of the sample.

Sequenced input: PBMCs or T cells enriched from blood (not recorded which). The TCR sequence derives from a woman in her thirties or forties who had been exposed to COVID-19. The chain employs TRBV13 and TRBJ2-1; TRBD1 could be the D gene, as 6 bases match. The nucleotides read TGTGCCAGCAGCTTACGGACAGCGGATGAGCAGTTCTTC. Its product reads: CASSLRTADEQFF.